Below, one T cell receptor (beta chain) is given with its context. Its specificity is unknown. The data were obtained in a study of OX40 agonist ivuxolimab in advanced cancers. Whole-study context: Age averaged around 59 years (range roughly 20 to 90), and 82.7% were male.

Using immunoSEQ multiplex PCR, the repertoire was profiled, and TCRdb retains in-frame clones only, with some absent. The data contain over 55,000 clones, 65% to 85% of them seen just once; the ten biggest clones take up less than 0.85%. The CDR3 has 13 residues. Germline CDR1 is MDHEN and CDR2 is SYDVKM. Findings of the study overall: Relative to CD4+ cells, CD8+ T cells on average had more expanded clones.

The V gene is TRBV28, the J gene TRBJ2-1, with 14 bases lining up with TRBD2. The specimen comprised CD4+ or CD8+ T cells sorted from blood, sampled in a trial of the OX40 agonist ivuxolimab. The receptor was isolated from an adult with an advanced solid tumor such as melanoma, head and neck, liver or kidney cancer. The CDR3 bases are TGTGCTCTGACTAGCGGGGGGGACAATGAGCAGTTCTTC. This sequence encodes CALTSGGDNEQFF.